This T cell receptor beta chain was captured in a study of T cell repertoires in aging, cancer and after chemotherapy. TRB rearrangements spanning V, D and J were amplified using mixed TRB-A/B primers. TCRdb fed the multiplex PCR reads into MiXCR, producing one record per CDR3 protein. The repertoire has fewer than 7,000 distinct CDR3 sequences, 21% of them found once; the top ten carry under 3%. This clonotype is medium-sized by share. Amplification of TCR beta used genomic DNA extracted from peripheral blood. The sequenced sample consisted of blood. This clonotype was sampled from a human donor with a blood cancer.

The CDR3 region has the DNA TGTGCCAGCAGTTTGCTAGGGGGGGGGCGCTACGAGCAGTACTTC. Protein: CASSLLGGGRYEQYF. This chain connects TRBV27 to TRBJ2-7; TRBD2 might be the D (7 bases). Trimming pared 3 bases from V and 3 bases from J, leaving 15 bases between. This CDR3 has 15 amino acids. Per germline, CDR1 MNHEY and CDR2 SMNVEV (reference sequence).